This record covers a single TCR beta chain. The antigen is not known. The data were taken from a study of cytomegalovirus exposure and HLA in healthy donors. PCR involved 60 Vbeta and 13 Jbeta primers. Generated by immunoSEQ multiplex PCR, the TCRdb table keeps only in-frame clones and is missing some. The data show 200,000 or so clones, around 70% seen once. Study-level points and caveats: Rare TCR sequences predominated, though certain public TCRs were found in many donors.

The CDR3 sequence is 13 residues long. Trimming took off 6 bases at V and 0 bases at J, with 8 bases between the two ends. Germline-derived CDR1 and CDR2 are SNHLY and FYNNEI. Sequencing was performed on PBMCs. The receptor was derived from a man between 40 and 49 years old in good health and CMV-seropositive. The chain employs TRBV2 and TRBJ1-2, with D possibly matching TRBD1 (6 bases). CDR3 region: CASRRTANYGYTF. CDR3 in DNA: TGTGCCAGCAGAAGGACAGCTAACTATGGCTACACCTTC.